Described below is a single T cell receptor (beta chain) sequence and its context. Sequencing was performed with immunoSEQ multiplex PCR; in TCRdb, only in-frame clones are kept and a portion is missing. The sample lists under 80,000 clones, 85% to 90% occurring once. These data belong to a study of OX40 agonist ivuxolimab in advanced cancers. In the study overall: It was ivuxolimab, an agonistic anti-OX40 (CD134) antibody, that patients were treated with.

Here the sequenced sample was CD4+ or CD8+ T cells sorted from blood, taken in a trial of the OX40 agonist ivuxolimab. This sequence was found in an adult with an advanced solid tumor such as melanoma, head and neck, liver or kidney cancer.

CDR3 nucleotides: TGTGCCAGCCACAGCAGAAACACTGAAGCTTTCTTT. This translates into CASHSRNTEAFF. The V gene is TRBV19, the J gene TRBJ1-1; no clear D gene. The CDR3 has 12 amino acids. Trimming removed 9 bases from V and 2 bases from J, with 10 bases in between. The germline gives CDR1 LNHDA, CDR2 SQIVND (reference sequence).